This T cell receptor (beta chain) was obtained from a study of T cells in Graves' hyperthyroidism and ophthalmopathy. This clonotype was recorded many times. The study enrolled patients aged 18 to 65 with newly diagnosed hyperthyroidism of under 2 months' duration. The CDR3 regions of TCR beta were amplified from RNA transcripts. TCR CDR3 underwent first-round RT-PCR with the HTBI primer set. MiXCR was run by TCRdb on the multiplex PCR reads, yielding one entry per CDR3 protein. The sample contains about 560,000 distinct CDR3 sequences, less than 15% of which appear only once. The sequence was obtained from a woman aged 40 to 55 with Graves' hyperthyroidism. Sequenced sample: blood.

DNA of the CDR3: TGCGCCAGCAGCAGAGGACAGGGGGGAACTGAAGCTTTCTTT. Translating it yields CASSRGQGGTEAFF. The chain couples TRBV5-1 to TRBJ1-1; 10 positions agree with TRBD1. Germline V gene data show CDR1 as SGHRS and CDR2 as YFSETQ. There are 14 residues in the CDR3. J was trimmed by 5 bases and V by 4 bases; bases with no gene match: 5.